This TCR beta chain was captured by sequencing in a study of blood T cell repertoires in COVID-19. The wider study: Sites across the United States, Italy and Spain contributed samples from acute and convalescent COVID-19.

Germline-derived CDR1 and CDR2 are SGHRS and YFSETQ. The CDR3 spans 16 residues. Trimming took off 5 bases at V and 1 base at J, with 17 bases between the two ends. This clone has just a few counts. Method: immunoSEQ multiplex PCR; TCRdb's copy keeps in-frame clones and lacks some. The sample lists approximately 180,000 clones; about three quarters were seen once. The specimen sequenced was peripheral blood. The chain carries TRBV5-1 and TRBJ2-3; D ambiguous. The TCR originated in a woman between 70 and 85 years old with acute or convalescent COVID-19. CDR3 protein: CASSPTATHGTDTQYF. CDR3 DNA sequence: TGCGCCAGCAGTCCAACAGCTACCCACGGCACAGATACGCAGTATTTT.